These 17 T cell receptor beta chains were all obtained from the same sample, sequenced in a study of T cell repertoires in cytomegalovirus infection. TCRdb redid the calling of the reads with MiXCR, one entry per CDR3 protein. Among about 250,000 distinct CDR3 sequences listed, approximately 6.7% were seen once. Input material: PBMCs. These receptors all stem from a human donor in good health (CMV status not recorded). Some clones in this sample may be carry-over from other donors' samples.

This clonotype was counted at least ten times. This chain joins TRBV12-3 or TRBV12-4 and TRBJ2-7; 7 bases match TRBD1. Trimming cost V 5 bases and J 6 bases; bases outside gene matches: 4. The CDR3 has 12 residues. CDR3 DNA: TGTGCCAGCAGTCGGGACAGTCCCGAGCAGTACTTC. Protein product: CASSRDSPEQYF.

The V and J genes are TRBV15 and TRBJ2-3; D gene uncertain. Trimming took off 0 bases at V and 4 bases at J, with 8 bases between the two ends. The CDR3 is 14 residues long. Per the germline V gene, CDR1 is LNHNV and CDR2 is YYDKDF (reference sequence). The CDR3 loop reads CATSRESFPDTQYF. In DNA form, the CDR3 reads TGTGCCACCAGCAGAGAGAGTTTCCCAGATACGCAGTATTTT.

This clonotype was counted ten times or more. V is TRBV29-1 and J is TRBJ2-3; 11 bases are shared with TRBD1. The ends lost 2 bases at V and 5 bases at J; junction bases unmatched: 3. There are 14 residues in the CDR3. Per germline, CDR1 SQVTM and CDR2 ANQGSEA. CDR3 DNA: TGCAGCGTTGAAAAGGGACAGGGGGGAGATACGCAGTATTTT. Amino acids: CSVEKGQGGDTQYF.

This clonotype was recorded at least ten times. The chain has TRBV28 and TRBJ2-7; D is unresolved. This CDR3 has 12 residues. With 5 bases removed from V and 2 bases from J, the gap between germline ends came to 7 bases. Germline V gene lookup returns CDR1 MDHEN and CDR2 SYDVKM. CDR3 sequence (DNA): TGTGCCAGCAGTACAACCCCCTACGAGCAGTACTTC. It codes for CASSTTPYEQYF.

This clonotype was recorded at least ten times. This chain joins TRBV6-1 and TRBJ2-5; 7 bases fit TRBD1. This CDR3 has 14 residues. The J segment lost 4 bases and the V segment lost 8 bases, leaving 10 bases of the junction unmatched. Germline values: CDR1 MNHNS, CDR2 SASEGT. The CDR3 reads CASGRTGLGETQYF. CDR3 coding DNA: TGTGCCAGCGGCAGGACAGGATTGGGAGAGACCCAGTACTTC.

At least ten counts were recorded for this clonotype. This chain uses TRBV7-4 with TRBJ1-5; the D is unclear. The CDR3 loop spans 12 amino acids. Germline V gene lookup returns CDR1 SGHVT and CDR2 SQSDAQ. Trimming removed 5 bases at V and 3 bases at J, with 5 bases between. CDR3 nucleotide sequence: TGTGCCAGCAGCCGTTTCAATCAGCCCCAGCATTTT. Amino acid sequence: CASSRFNQPQHF.

This clonotype turned up a few times. The J gene is TRBJ1-6, the V gene TRBV10-3; D not certain. This CDR3 spans 12 amino acids. V was pared by 3 bases and J by 7 bases, with 4 bases between. Germline values: CDR1 ENHRY, CDR2 SYGVKD. This CDR3 reads CAISDQNSPLHF. CDR3 in DNA: TGTGCCATCAGTGATCAGAATTCACCCCTCCACTTT.

This clonotype was picked up many times. This sequence joins TRBV6-2 or TRBV6-3 and TRBJ1-5; 10 bases map to TRBD1. The CDR3 sequence is 13 residues long. The V and J ends lost 8 bases and 5 bases, in that order; junction bases with no gene match: 3. From germline, CDR1 is MNHEY and CDR2 SVGEGT. The DNA for the CDR3 is TGTGCCAGCGAGGACAGGGGGGATCAGCCCCAGCATTTT. Translated, it gives CASEDRGDQPQHF.

This clonotype has only a few counts. The CDR3 is CSARSRNTEAFF. The CDR3 region has the DNA TGCAGTGCTAGGTCTAGGAACACTGAAGCTTTCTTT. The chain employs TRBV20-1 and TRBJ1-1; D remains ambiguous. The CDR3 loop spans 12 amino acids. With 3 bases removed from V and 1 base from J, the gap between germline ends came to 6 bases. Per the germline V gene, CDR1 is DFQATT and CDR2 is SNEGSKA (reference sequence).

In its sample, this clonotype was seen many times. V and J are TRBV20-1 and TRBJ2-7, with 7 bases that match TRBD1. From germline, CDR1 is DFQATT and CDR2 SNEGSKA (reference sequence). The CDR3 covers 11 residues. CDR3 in DNA: TGCAGGGGGACAGATTCCTACGAGCAGTACTTC. It translates to CRGTDSYEQYF.

This clonotype was picked up many times. The gene calls are TRBV4-3 and TRBJ1-1; TRBD1 might be the D (5 bases). Germline V lookup: CDR1 LGHNA, CDR2 YSLEER. V lost 0 bases and J 5 bases, leaving 16 bases between the germline ends. This CDR3 contains 16 residues. As DNA, the CDR3 is TGCGCCAGCAGCCAAGATGGCCCGGGGGTGGGTACTGAAGCTTTCTTT. Protein sequence: CASSQDGPGVGTEAFF.

This clonotype was observed at least ten times. The chain employs TRBV7-2 and TRBJ2-1; TRBD2 matches 13 bases. Germline V gene lookup returns CDR1 SGHTA and CDR2 FQGNSA. J lost 9 bases, V lost 5 bases, and 7 bases had no gene match. The CDR3 is 15 residues long. As DNA, the CDR3 is TGTGCCAGCAGCGCGGGACTAGCGGGGAACGTTGAGCAGTTCTTC. This encodes CASSAGLAGNVEQFF.

The J gene is TRBJ2-7, the V gene TRBV29-1, with D tentatively TRBD2 (6 bases). Germline V gene lookup returns CDR1 SQVTM and CDR2 ANQGSEA. The V and J ends lost 4 bases and 1 base respectively, with 17 bases between them. The CDR3 has 15 amino acids. The CDR3 region is CSVARPGDPSYEQYF. The CDR3 bases are TGCAGCGTTGCCCGCCCGGGGGACCCTTCCTACGAGCAGTACTTC.

This clonotype was seen at least ten times. The chain carries TRBV27 and TRBJ2-2; D is undetermined. Germline V gives CDR1 MNHEY, CDR2 SMNVEV (reference sequence). Trimming shortened V by 2 bases and J by 4 bases, and 8 bases separated the two germline ends. The CDR3 totals 14 residues. CDR3 in amino acids: CASSLRPRTGELFF. The CDR3 DNA follows: TGTGCCAGCAGTTTACGCCCCCGCACCGGGGAGCTGTTTTTT.

This clonotype was detected ten times or more. CDR3 region: CASSQTRYNEQFF. As DNA, the CDR3 is TGTGCCAGCAGCCAAACGCGTTACAATGAGCAGTTCTTC. The chain employs TRBV3-1 and TRBJ2-1; D remains unclear. Germline V gene lookup returns CDR1 LGHDT and CDR2 YNNKEL (reference sequence). Trimming stripped 2 bases from V and 4 bases from J, with 6 bases between. This CDR3 comprises 13 residues.

This clonotype has only a few counts. The V and J genes are TRBV20-1 and TRBJ1-5; D might be TRBD1 (5 bases). The V end lost 0 bases, the J end lost 3 bases, and 12 bases lay between the germline ends. The CDR3 contains 15 residues. The V gene's germline CDR1 is DFQATT and CDR2 SNEGSKA (reference sequence). CDR3 in amino acids: CSARDPARDNQPQHF. The CDR3 nucleotides are TGCAGTGCTAGAGATCCCGCCAGGGACAATCAGCCCCAGCATTTT.

This clonotype was seen at least ten times. The rearrangement joins TRBV11-2 to TRBJ2-1; tentative D call: TRBD2 (6 bases). The length of the CDR3 is 14 residues. CDR1 and CDR2 from the germline V gene are SGHAT and FQNNGV. V was clipped by 0 bases and J by 9 bases, with 12 bases between them. Here the CDR3 DNA reads TGTGCCAGCAGCTTAGATCCGGGGGTATCTGAGCAGTTCTTC. It translates to CASSLDPGVSEQFF.